The present TCR beta chain was sequenced within a study of cytotoxic CD8 clonotypes in ibrutinib-treated CLL. TCRdb keeps only in-frame clones here, not all; method: immunoSEQ multiplex PCR. The sample shows roughly 250,000 clones, 70% of them seen only once. There are 12 residues in the CDR3. Per the germline V gene, CDR1 is SEHNR and CDR2 is FQNEAQ (reference sequence). The V and J ends lost 1 base and 3 bases respectively, with 0 bases between them. The sample here was PBMCs, taken after 24 months of ibrutinib treatment. This clonotype was obtained from a human donor with chronic lymphocytic leukemia. The rearrangement uses TRBV7-9 and TRBJ2-2; no firm D call. DNA of the CDR3: TGTGCCAGCAGCTTAGACACCGGGGAGCTGTTTTTT. It yields the protein CASSLDTGELFF. Drawing the rest from reference TRBV7-9 and TRBJ2-2, the complete variable domain is DTGVSQNPRHKITKRGQNVTFRCDPISEHNRLYWYRQTLGQGPEFLTYFQNEAQLEKSRLLSDRFSAERPKGSFSTLEIQRTEQGDSAMYLCASSLDTGELFFGEGSRLTVL.